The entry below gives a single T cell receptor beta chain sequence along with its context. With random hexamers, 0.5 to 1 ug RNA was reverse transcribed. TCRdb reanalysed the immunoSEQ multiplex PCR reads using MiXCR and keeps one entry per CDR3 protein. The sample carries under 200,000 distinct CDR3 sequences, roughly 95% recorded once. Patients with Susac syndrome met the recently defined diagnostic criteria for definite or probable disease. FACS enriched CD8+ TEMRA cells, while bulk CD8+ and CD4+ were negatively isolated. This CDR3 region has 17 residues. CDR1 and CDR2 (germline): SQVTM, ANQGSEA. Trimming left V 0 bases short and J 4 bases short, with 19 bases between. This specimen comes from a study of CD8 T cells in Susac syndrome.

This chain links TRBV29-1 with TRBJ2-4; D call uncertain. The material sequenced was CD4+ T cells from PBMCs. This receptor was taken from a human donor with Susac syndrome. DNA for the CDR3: TGCAGCGTTGAAGATCTCCGGAACGTTGGTACAAAAAACATTCAGTACTTC. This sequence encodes CSVEDLRNVGTKNIQYF.